This T cell receptor (beta chain) was sequenced in a study of cytomegalovirus exposure and HLA in healthy donors. Looking at the study overall: Within an early data release were about 85 million unique TCRs drawn from HLA-typed donors. Whole-study results and caveats: Later analysis identified several of the most significant clusters that appeared linked to common viral pathogens.

Each donor's status was that of a healthy bone marrow donor. Absent from the records is this donor's CMV serostatus. The V gene's germline CDR1 is MNHNY and CDR2 SVGAGI (reference sequence). The length of the CDR3 is 13 residues. V lost 2 bases to trimming and J lost 14 bases, with 17 bases between them. Details on this clone: The antigen remains undetermined.

The PCR employed 60 Vbeta primers together with 13 Jbeta primers. Generated by immunoSEQ multiplex PCR, the TCRdb table keeps only in-frame clones and is missing some. The table includes 250,000 or so clones, more than 75% detected once. Source material: PBMCs. This clonotype was sampled from a human donor in good health. The chain links TRBV6-6 to TRBJ2-3; weak D call: TRBD2 (6 bases). The CDR3 sequence is CASSYGGPRPPYF. The CDR3 coding sequence is TGTGCCAGCAGTTACGGAGGGCCCCGGCCGCCGTATTTT.